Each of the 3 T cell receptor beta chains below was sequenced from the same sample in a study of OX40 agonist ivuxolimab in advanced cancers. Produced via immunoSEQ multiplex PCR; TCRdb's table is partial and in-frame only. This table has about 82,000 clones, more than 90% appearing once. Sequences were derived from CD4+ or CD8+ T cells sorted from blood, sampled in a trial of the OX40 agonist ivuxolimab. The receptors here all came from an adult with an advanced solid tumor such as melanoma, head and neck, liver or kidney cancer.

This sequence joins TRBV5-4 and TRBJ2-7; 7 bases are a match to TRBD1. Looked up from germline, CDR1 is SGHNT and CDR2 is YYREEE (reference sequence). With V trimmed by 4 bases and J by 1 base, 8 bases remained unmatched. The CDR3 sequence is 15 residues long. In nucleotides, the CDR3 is TGTGCCAGCAGCCGGGTGACACAGGGGTCCTACGAGCAGTACTTC. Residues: CASSRVTQGSYEQYF. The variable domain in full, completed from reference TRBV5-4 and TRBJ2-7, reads ETGVTQSPTHLIKTRGQQVTLRCSSQSGHNTVSWYQQALGQGPQFIFQYYREEENGRGNFPPRFSGLQFPNYSSELNVNALELDDSALYLCASSRVTQGSYEQYFGPGTRLTVT.

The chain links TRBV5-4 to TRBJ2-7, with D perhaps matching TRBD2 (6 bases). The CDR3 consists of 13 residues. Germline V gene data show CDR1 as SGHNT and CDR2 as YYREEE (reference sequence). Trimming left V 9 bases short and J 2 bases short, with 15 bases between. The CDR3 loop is CATRDPGAYEQYF. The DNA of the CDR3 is TGTGCCACCCGGGACCCGGGGGCCTACGAGCAGTACTTC. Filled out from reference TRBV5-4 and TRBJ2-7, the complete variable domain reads ETGVTQSPTHLIKTRGQQVTLRCSSQSGHNTVSWYQQALGQGPQFIFQYYREEENGRGNFPPRFSGLQFPNYSSELNVNALELDDSALYLCATRDPGAYEQYFGPGTRLTVT.

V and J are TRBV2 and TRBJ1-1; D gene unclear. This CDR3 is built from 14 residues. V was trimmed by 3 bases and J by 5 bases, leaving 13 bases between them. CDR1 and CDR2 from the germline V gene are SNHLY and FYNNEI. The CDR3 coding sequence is TGTGCCAGCAGTGAGGCAACGGAATGGACTGAAGCTTTCTTT. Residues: CASSEATEWTEAFF.